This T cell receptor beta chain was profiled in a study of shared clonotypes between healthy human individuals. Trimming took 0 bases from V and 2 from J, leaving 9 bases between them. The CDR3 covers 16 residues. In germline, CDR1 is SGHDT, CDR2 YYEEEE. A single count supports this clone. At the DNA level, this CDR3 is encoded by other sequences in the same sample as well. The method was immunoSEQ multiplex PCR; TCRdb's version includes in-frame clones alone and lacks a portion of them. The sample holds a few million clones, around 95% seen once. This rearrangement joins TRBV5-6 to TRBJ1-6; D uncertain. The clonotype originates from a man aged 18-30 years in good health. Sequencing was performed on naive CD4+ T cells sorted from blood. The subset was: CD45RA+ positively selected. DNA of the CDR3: TGTGCCAGCAGCTTGGGTGGGAGACCCTATAATTCACCCCTCCACTTT. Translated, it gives CASSLGGRPYNSPLHF.